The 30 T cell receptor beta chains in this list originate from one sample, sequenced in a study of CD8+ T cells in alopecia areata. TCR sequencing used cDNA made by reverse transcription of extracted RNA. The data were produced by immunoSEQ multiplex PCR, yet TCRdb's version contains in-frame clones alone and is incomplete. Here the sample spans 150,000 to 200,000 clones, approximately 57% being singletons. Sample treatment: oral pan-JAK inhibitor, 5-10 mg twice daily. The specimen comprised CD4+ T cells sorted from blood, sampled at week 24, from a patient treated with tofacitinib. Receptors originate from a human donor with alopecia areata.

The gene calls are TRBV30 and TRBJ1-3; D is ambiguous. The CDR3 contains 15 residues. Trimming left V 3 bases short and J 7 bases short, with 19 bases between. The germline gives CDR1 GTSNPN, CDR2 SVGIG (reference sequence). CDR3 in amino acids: CAWSTGRVSRNTIYF. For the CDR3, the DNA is TGTGCCTGGAGCACCGGGAGGGTGTCCCGGAACACCATATATTTT.

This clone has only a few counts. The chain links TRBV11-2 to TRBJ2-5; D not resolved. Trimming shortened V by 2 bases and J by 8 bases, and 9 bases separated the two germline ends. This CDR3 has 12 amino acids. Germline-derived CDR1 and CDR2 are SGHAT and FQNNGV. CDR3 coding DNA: TGTGCCAGCAGCTTAAAGTTTCCTACCCAGTACTTC. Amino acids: CASSLKFPTQYF.

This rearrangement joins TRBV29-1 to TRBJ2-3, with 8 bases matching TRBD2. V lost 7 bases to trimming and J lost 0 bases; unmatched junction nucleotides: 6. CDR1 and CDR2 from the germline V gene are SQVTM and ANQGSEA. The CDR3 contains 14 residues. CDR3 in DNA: TGCAGCGCGGCGGGGGGCCCTAGCACAGATACGCAGTATTTT. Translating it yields CSAAGGPSTDTQYF.

CDR3 DNA: TGTGCCTGGAGTGTAAATCACGTCGAGTGGTTCTTC. It is translated as CAWSVNHVEWFF. This chain connects TRBV30 to TRBJ2-1, with D unclear. This CDR3 is built from 12 residues. Trimming removed 0 bases at V and 15 bases at J, with 15 bases between. CDR1 and CDR2 from the germline V gene are GTSNPN and SVGIG (reference sequence).

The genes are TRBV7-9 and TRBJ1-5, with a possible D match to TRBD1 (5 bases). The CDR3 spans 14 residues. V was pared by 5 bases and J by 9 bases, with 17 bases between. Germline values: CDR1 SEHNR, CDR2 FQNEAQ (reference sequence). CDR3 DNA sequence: TGTGCCAGCAGCCAGGACGGGGACTTTCGGCCCCAGCATTTT. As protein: CASSQDGDFRPQHF.

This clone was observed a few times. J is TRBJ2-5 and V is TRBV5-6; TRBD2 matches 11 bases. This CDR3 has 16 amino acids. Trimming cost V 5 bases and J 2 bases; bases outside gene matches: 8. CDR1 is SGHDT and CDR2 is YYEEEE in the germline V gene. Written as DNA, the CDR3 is TGTGCCAGCAGGGGAGGGACTAGCGGTTCACAAGAGACCCAGTACTTC. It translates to CASRGGTSGSQETQYF.

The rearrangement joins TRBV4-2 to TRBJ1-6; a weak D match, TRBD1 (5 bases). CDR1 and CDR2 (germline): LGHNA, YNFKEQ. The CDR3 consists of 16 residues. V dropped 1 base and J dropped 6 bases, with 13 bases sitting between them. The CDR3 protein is CASSQVGAGINSPLHF. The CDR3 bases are TGTGCCAGCAGCCAAGTAGGGGCAGGGATTAATTCACCCCTCCACTTT.

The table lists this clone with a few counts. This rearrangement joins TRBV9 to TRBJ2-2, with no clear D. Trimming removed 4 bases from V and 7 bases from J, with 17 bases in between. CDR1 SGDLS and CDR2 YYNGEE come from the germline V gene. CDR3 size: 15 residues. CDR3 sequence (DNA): TGTGCCAGCAGCCCCCGGCACCGCTTTAGCGGGGAGCTGTTTTTT. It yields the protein CASSPRHRFSGELFF.

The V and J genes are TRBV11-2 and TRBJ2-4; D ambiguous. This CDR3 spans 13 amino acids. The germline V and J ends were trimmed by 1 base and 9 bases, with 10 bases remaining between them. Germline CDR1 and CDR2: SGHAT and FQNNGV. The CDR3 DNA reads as TGTGCCAGCAGCTTAGCTGGGGTGGTCATTCAGTACTTC. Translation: CASSLAGVVIQYF.

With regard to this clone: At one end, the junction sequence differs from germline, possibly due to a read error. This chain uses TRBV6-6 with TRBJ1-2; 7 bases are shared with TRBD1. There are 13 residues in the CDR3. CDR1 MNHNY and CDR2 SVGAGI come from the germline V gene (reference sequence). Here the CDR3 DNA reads TGTGCCAGCAGTTACTCGATAGGGGGCCAGGCCCCCTTC. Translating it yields CASSYSIGGQAPF.

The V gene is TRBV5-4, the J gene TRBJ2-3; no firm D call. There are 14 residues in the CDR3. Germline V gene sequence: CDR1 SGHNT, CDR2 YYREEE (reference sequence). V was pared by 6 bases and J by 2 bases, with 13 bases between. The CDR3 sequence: CASTPGHVTDTQYF. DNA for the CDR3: TGTGCCAGCACCCCTGGCCATGTCACAGATACGCAGTATTTT.

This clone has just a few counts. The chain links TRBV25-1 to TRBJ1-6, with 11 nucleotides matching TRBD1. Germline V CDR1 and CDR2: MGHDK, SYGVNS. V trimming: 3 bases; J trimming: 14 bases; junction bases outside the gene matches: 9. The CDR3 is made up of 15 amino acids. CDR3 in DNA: TGTGCCAGCAGTGATGGACAGGGGGCGACCGGGGCCCTCCACTTT. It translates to CASSDGQGATGALHF. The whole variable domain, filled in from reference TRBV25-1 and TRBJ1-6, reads EADIYQTPRYLVIGTGKKITLECSQTMGHDKMYWYQQDPGMELHLIHYSYGVNSTEKGDLSSESTVSRIRTEHFPLTLESARPSHTSQYLCASSDGQGATGALHFGNGTRLTVT.

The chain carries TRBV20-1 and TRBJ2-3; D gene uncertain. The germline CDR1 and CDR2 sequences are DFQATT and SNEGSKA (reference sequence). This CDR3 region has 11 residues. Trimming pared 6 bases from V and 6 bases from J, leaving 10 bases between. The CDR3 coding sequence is TGCAGTGCCGCCCTCGGGGATACGCAGTATTTT. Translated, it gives CSAALGDTQYF.

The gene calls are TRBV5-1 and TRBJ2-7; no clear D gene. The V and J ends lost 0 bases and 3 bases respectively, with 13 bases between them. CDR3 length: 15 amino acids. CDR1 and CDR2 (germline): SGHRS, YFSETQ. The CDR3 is CASSLAGSFFYEQYF. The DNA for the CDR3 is TGCGCCAGCAGCTTGGCCGGGTCCTTTTTCTACGAGCAGTACTTC.

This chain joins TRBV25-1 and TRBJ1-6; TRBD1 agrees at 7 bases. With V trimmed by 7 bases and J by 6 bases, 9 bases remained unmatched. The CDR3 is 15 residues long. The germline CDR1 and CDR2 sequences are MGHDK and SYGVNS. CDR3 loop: CASTPTGVGNSPLHF. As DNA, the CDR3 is TGTGCCAGCACTCCTACAGGGGTGGGTAATTCACCCCTCCACTTT.

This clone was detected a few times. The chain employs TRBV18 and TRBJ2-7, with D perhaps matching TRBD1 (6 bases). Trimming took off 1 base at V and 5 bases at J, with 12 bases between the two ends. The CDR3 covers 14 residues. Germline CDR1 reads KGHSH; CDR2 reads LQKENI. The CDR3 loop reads CASSPRNRAHEQYF. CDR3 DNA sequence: TGTGCCAGCTCACCACGGAACAGGGCCCACGAGCAGTACTTC.

CDR3 in amino acids: CAWSVIGTGELFF. Written as DNA, the CDR3 is TGTGCCTGGAGTGTCATCGGCACCGGGGAGCTGTTTTTT. V usage is TRBV30 and J usage is TRBJ2-2; no firm D call. V lost 0 bases and J 4 bases, leaving 6 bases between the germline ends. Germline V CDR1 and CDR2: GTSNPN, SVGIG (reference sequence). The CDR3 runs to 13 residues.

DNA for the CDR3: TGTGCCAGCAGTTACAGGGGGCCGGAGAATGAGCAGTTCTTC. Its protein product is CASSYRGPENEQFF. The chain couples TRBV6-6 to TRBJ2-1, with 7 bases that match TRBD1. CDR1 and CDR2 from the germline V gene are MNHNY and SVGAGI (reference sequence). J was trimmed by 7 bases and V by 2 bases; bases with no gene match: 5. This CDR3 region has 14 residues.

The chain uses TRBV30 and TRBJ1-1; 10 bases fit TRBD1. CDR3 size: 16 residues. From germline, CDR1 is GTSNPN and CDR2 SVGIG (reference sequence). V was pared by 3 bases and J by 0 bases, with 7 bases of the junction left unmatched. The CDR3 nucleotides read TGTGCCTGGAGGAGGGACAGGGGTAGGATGAACACTGAAGCTTTCTTT. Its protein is CAWRRDRGRMNTEAFF.

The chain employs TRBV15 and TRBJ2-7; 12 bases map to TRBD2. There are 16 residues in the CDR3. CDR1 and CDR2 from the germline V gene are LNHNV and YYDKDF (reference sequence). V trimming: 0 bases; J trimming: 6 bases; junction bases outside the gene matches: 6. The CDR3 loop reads CATSRDRTSGAVEQYF. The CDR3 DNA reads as TGTGCCACCAGCAGAGATAGGACTAGCGGGGCGGTCGAGCAGTACTTC. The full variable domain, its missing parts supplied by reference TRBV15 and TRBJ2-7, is DAMVIQNPRYQVTQFGKPVTLSCSQTLNHNVMYWYQQKSSQAPKLLFHYYDKDFNNEADTPDNFQSRRPNTSFCFLDIRSPGLGDTAMYLCATSRDRTSGAVEQYFGPGTRLTVT.

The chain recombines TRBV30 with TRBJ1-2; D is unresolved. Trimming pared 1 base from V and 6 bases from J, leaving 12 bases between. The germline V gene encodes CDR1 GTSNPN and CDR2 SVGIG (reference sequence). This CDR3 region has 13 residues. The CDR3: CAWSEGQANGYTF. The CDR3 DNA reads TGTGCCTGGAGTGAGGGTCAGGCGAATGGCTACACCTTC. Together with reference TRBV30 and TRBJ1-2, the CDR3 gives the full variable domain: SQTIHQWPATLVQPVGSPLSLECTVEGTSNPNLYWYRQAAGRGLQLLFYSVGIGQISSEVPQNLSASRPQDRQFILSSKKLLLSDSGFYLCAWSEGQANGYTFGSGTRLTVV.

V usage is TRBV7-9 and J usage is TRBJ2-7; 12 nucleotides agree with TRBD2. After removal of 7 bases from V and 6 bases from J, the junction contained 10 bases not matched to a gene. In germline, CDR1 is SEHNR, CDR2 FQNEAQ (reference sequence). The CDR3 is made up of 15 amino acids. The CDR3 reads CASIRDLAGGSEQYF. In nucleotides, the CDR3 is TGTGCCAGCATCCGCGATCTAGCGGGGGGGAGCGAGCAGTACTTC.

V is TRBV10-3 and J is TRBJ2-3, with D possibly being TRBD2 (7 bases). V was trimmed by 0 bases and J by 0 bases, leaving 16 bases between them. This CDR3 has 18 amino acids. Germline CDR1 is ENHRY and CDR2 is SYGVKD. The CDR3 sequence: CAISESNRGGASTDTQYF. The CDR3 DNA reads TGTGCCATCAGTGAGTCGAACCGCGGGGGCGCTAGCACAGATACGCAGTATTTT.

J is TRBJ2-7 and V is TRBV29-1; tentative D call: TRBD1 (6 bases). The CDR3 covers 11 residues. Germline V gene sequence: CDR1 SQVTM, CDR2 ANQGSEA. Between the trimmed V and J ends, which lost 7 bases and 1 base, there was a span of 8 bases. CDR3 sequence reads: CSAGTSYEQYF. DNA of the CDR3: TGCAGCGCCGGGACATCCTACGAGCAGTACTTC.

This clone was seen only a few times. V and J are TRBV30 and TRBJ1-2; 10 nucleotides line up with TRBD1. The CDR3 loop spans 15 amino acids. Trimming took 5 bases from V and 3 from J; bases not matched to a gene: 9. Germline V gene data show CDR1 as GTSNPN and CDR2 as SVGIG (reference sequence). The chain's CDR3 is CAWGPSGQGYYGYTF. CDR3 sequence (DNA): TGTGCCTGGGGACCCTCGGGACAGGGGTACTATGGCTACACCTTC. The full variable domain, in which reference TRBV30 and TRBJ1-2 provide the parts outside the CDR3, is SQTIHQWPATLVQPVGSPLSLECTVEGTSNPNLYWYRQAAGRGLQLLFYSVGIGQISSEVPQNLSASRPQDRQFILSSKKLLLSDSGFYLCAWGPSGQGYYGYTFGSGTRLTVV.

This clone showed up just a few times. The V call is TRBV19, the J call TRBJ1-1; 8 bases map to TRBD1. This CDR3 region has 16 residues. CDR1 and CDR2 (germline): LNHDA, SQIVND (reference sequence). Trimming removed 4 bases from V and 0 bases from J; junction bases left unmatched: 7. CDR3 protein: CASSTQGAGMNTEAFF. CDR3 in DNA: TGTGCCAGTAGTACCCAGGGGGCAGGGATGAACACTGAAGCTTTCTTT.

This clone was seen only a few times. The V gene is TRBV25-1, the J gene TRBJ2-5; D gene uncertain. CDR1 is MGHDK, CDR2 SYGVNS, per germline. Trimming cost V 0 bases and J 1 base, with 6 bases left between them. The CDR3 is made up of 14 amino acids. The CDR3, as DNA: TGTGCCAGCAGTGAATACGGGCCCCAAGAGACCCAGTACTTC. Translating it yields CASSEYGPQETQYF.

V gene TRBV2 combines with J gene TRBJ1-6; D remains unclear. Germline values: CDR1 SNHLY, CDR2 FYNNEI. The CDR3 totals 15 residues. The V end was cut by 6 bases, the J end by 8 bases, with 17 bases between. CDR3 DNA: TGTGCCAGCAGGGCCGGACGGTTACGGGATTCACCCCTCCACTTT. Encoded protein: CASRAGRLRDSPLHF. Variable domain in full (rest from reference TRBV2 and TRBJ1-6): EPEVTQTPSHQVTQMGQEVILRCVPISNHLYFYWYRQILGQKVEFLVSFYNNEISEKSEIFDDQFSVERPDGSNFTLKIRSTKLEDSAMYFCASRAGRLRDSPLHFGNGTRLTVT.

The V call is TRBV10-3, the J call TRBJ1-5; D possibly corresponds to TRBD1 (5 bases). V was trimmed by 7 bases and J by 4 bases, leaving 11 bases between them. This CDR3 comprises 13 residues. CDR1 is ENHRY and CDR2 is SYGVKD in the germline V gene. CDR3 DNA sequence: TGTGCCATCAAGGGGATAGAGAATCAGCCCCAGCATTTT. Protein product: CAIKGIENQPQHF.

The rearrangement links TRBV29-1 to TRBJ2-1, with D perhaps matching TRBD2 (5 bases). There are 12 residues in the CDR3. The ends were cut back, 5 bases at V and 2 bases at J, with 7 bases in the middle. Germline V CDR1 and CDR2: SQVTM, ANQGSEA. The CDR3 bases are TGCAGCGTTCCCGGGGCCTACAATGAGCAGTTCTTC. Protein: CSVPGAYNEQFF.